In this sample, the clone carrying this TCR beta chain turned up many times. Its antigen is currently unknown. This entry belongs to a study of regulatory T cells in long-lasting Graves disease. Whole-study findings and limits: Sampling was limited to peripheral blood rather than thyroid tissue.

Relying on iRepertoire HTBI primers and Arm-PCR of CDR3 regions, the team built TCR beta libraries. TCRdb re-called the multiplex PCR reads with MiXCR, one entry per CDR3 protein. The sample carries roughly 500,000 distinct CDR3 sequences, about a fifth recorded once. Time point described: persistent/refractory GD, antithyroid drugs over 5 years with positive TRAb. After RNA was extracted from PBMCs, the TCR library was made from it. Patients with Graves' disease were diagnosed by American Thyroid Association guidelines. From germline, CDR1 is SGDLS and CDR2 YYNGEE. The CDR3 length is 14 residues. J was trimmed by 2 bases and V by 3 bases; bases with no gene match: 4.

The sequences come from peripheral blood mononuclear cells (PBMCs), collected when the disease was refractory, from a patient treated with antithyroid drugs. This sequence was found in a female donor with Graves disease. The gene calls are TRBV9 and TRBJ2-7; 8 nucleotides agree with TRBD1. The CDR3 nucleotides are TGTGCCAGCAGCGCCGGGACAGGCACCTACGAGCAGTACTTC. Protein sequence: CASSAGTGTYEQYF. Full variable domain (outside the CDR3, taken from reference TRBV9 and TRBJ2-7): DSGVTQTPKHLITATGQRVTLRCSPRSGDLSVYWYQQSLDQGLQFLIQYYNGEERAKGNILERFSAQQFPDLHSELNLSSLELGDSALYFCASSAGTGTYEQYFGPGTRLTVT.